This T cell receptor beta chain came from a study of glioma-infiltrating T cells after dendritic cell vaccination. Trimming took 4 bases from V and 8 from J; bases not matched to a gene: 6. This CDR3 region has 14 residues. Germline V lookup: CDR1 SGHRS, CDR2 YFSETQ. Only in-frame clones appear in the TCRdb table, and some are missing; sequencing was by immunoSEQ multiplex PCR. The table lists fewer than 75,000 clones, about four fifths of them singletons. The starting material was blood, obtained before dendritic cell vaccination. This clonotype was sampled from a human donor with glioblastoma. The genes are TRBV5-1 and TRBJ1-2, with 12 nucleotides matching TRBD1. For the CDR3, the DNA is TGCGCCAGCAGCGAGGGACAGGGGGCTGGCGGCTACACCTTC. Translating gives CASSEGQGAGGYTF.